The entry below describes one T cell receptor (beta chain). Its antigen is undetermined. This specimen comes from a study of OX40 agonist ivuxolimab in advanced cancers. Study results and caveats: More expanded clones were seen, on average, in CD8+ T cells than in CD4+.

The repertoire was sequenced with immunoSEQ multiplex PCR; TCRdb's copy has only in-frame clones and lacks some. The data contain approximately 28,000 clones, roughly 83% of them singletons. At cycle 4 day 1, cycle 7 day 1, and baseline, blood was sampled. The CDR3 length is 15 residues. Trimming stripped 3 bases from V and 5 bases from J, with 13 bases between. The germline CDR1 and CDR2 sequences are MNHEY and SMNVEV (reference sequence). Sequenced material: CD4+ or CD8+ T cells sorted from blood, taken in a trial of the OX40 agonist ivuxolimab. This sequence joins TRBV27 and TRBJ2-2; D may be TRBD1 (5 bases). The TCR comes from an adult with an advanced solid tumor such as melanoma, head and neck, liver or kidney cancer. The CDR3 DNA reads as TGTGCCAGCAGTTTCGTAGGACAAGGAACCGGGGAGCTGTTTTTT. Translated: CASSFVGQGTGELFF.